The rows below give T cell receptor beta chains drawn from one sample of a study of blood T cell repertoires in COVID-19. Sequencing used immunoSEQ multiplex PCR; TCRdb keeps in-frame clones, though not all of them. This sample has under 200,000 clones; about 80% occur once, and the top ten carry 6.5%. The sequenced sample was peripheral blood. The receptors come from a man aged 70-80 years with active or convalescent COVID-19. CDR3s include the opening cysteine and the closing phenylalanine or tryptophan. Fields, in order: D gene, V gene, J gene, clone size, CDR3 DNA, CDR3 protein. The D gene is left open where the match is weak. Clone size is shown for a subset of rows, as once, few, many or a class of expanded clone.

TRBD1,TRBV4-3,TRBJ1-1,NA,TGCGCCAGCAGCCAAAAAGGGAAAGGGGGACAGGAGAACACTGAAGCTTTCTTT,CASSQKGKGGQENTEAFF
NA,TRBV6-2/TRBV6-3,TRBJ2-7,few,TGTGCCAGCAGTTACAGTGGGGACACAATCTACTCCTACGAGCAGTACTTC,CASSYSGDTIYSYEQYF
NA,TRBV15,TRBJ2-7,NA,TGTGCCACCAGCAGAGAGCGCGGGCAGACGATTTCCTACGAGCAGTACTTC,CATSRERGQTISYEQYF
NA,TRBV7-2,TRBJ2-7,NA,TGTGCCAGCAGCTTAGAAAGTAGGGGTTCCGAGCAGTACTTC,CASSLESRGSEQYF
NA,TRBV30,TRBJ2-5,NA,TGTGCCTGCAAGGACACGTCGGAGACCCAGTACTTC,CACKDTSETQYF
TRBD2,TRBV4-2,TRBJ2-1,once,TGTGCCAGCAGCCAAGATAAGGGCGGGAGTGGGTTTTATGAGCAGTTCTTC,CASSQDKGGSGFYEQFF
NA,TRBV2,TRBJ2-4,NA,TGTGCCAGCAGTGAAACGGTCACCAAAAACATTCAGTACTTC,CASSETVTKNIQYF
NA,TRBV6-5,TRBJ1-2,NA,TGTGCCAGCAGTTACCGAGGGATTGTTGGCTACACCTTC,CASSYRGIVGYTF
NA,TRBV6-5,TRBJ1-5,NA,TGTGCCAGCAGTCCGCAGGGCGATCAGCCCCAGCATTTT,CASSPQGDQPQHF
NA,TRBV3-1/TRBV3-2,TRBJ2-2,NA,TGTGCCAGCAGCCTTACTACCCAGGGACAAATCACCGGGGAGCTGTTTTTT,CASSLTTQGQITGELFF
TRBD2,TRBV5-1,TRBJ2-1,NA,TGCGCCAGCAGCTTGGTCGGGAGGAGCGGTGAGCAGTTCTTC,CASSLVGRSGEQFF
TRBD1,TRBV18,TRBJ1-6,NA,TGTGCCAGCTCACCAATGACAGGGGATAATTCACCCCTCCACTTT,CASSPMTGDNSPLHF
NA,TRBV29-1,TRBJ1-5,NA,TGCAGCGTTGCAGACGGAGGCAATCAGCCCCAGCATTTT,CSVADGGNQPQHF
NA,TRBV6-5,TRBJ2-7,NA,TGTGCCAGCAGTTACTCGAGACTTGCAATATCCTACGAGCAGTACTTC,CASSYSRLAISYEQYF
NA,TRBV5-1,TRBJ1-4,NA,TGCGCCAGCAGCCCGGGGGGGCAGGGCCATGCAACTAATGAAAAACTGTTTTTT,CASSPGGQGHATNEKLFF
TRBD1,TRBV6-5,TRBJ1-2,NA,TGTGCCAGCATCCTAACAGGGGTTCCTGGCTACACCTTC,CASILTGVPGYTF
TRBD1,TRBV9,TRBJ2-2,few,TGTGCCAGCAGCGCCGAAGCGGGACAGGGGTTGGTCGGGGAGCTGTTTTTT,CASSAEAGQGLVGELFF
NA,TRBV5-5,TRBJ2-3,NA,TGTGCCAGCAGCTTGGATGTCGGCAGGGGAACAGATACGCAGTATTTT,CASSLDVGRGTDTQYF
NA,TRBV5-1,TRBJ2-5,NA,TGCGCCAGCAGCTTGGGGACAGTCCCACGGGAGACCCAGTACTTC,CASSLGTVPRETQYF
NA,TRBV5-1,TRBJ1-1,NA,TGCGCCAGCGGATCGGAGGGAGGGGAAGCTTTCTTT,CASGSEGGEAFF
NA,TRBV18,TRBJ2-3,NA,TGTGCCAGCTCACCCACGAGTGGGAGCGCCGGAGATACGCAGTATTTT,CASSPTSGSAGDTQYF
TRBD2,TRBV29-1,TRBJ2-1,NA,TGCAGCTACCGGAAGGACGGGGGGGGGAATGAGCAGTTCTTC,CSYRKDGGGNEQFF
NA,TRBV18,TRBJ2-1,NA,TGTGCCAGCTCACCTCCCGGGACTTATCAGACCAATGAGCAGTTCTTC,CASSPPGTYQTNEQFF
NA,TRBV2,TRBJ1-2,NA,TGTGCCAGCACACCCCCCCACATTCTCTATGGCTACACCTTC,CASTPPHILYGYTF
TRBD1,TRBV27,TRBJ2-7,NA,TGTGCCAGCAGTTCTCGGACAGGGAACGAGCAGTACTTC,CASSSRTGNEQYF
TRBD2,TRBV9,TRBJ2-1,NA,TGTGCCAGCAGCGTTGGGACTAGCGGGGGGGAGCAGTTCTTC,CASSVGTSGGEQFF
NA,TRBV18,TRBJ2-7,NA,TGTGCCAGCTCCCCAGGACCAGGGGCCCTCTACGAGCAGTACTTC,CASSPGPGALYEQYF
TRBD2,TRBV7-2,TRBJ2-3,NA,TGTGCCAGCAGCTTAGTTGGTAGCGGGGGATTCGCAGATACGCAGTATTTT,CASSLVGSGGFADTQYF
NA,TRBV11-2,TRBJ1-3,NA,TGTGCCAGCAGCTATCAATACAGGGAAGGCACCATATATTTT,CASSYQYREGTIYF
TRBD1,TRBV6-1,TRBJ2-3,NA,TGTGCCAGCAGTGGGGGACAGGGGGGCACAGATACGCAGTATTTT,CASSGGQGGTDTQYF
TRBD2,TRBV7-8,TRBJ2-2,NA,TGTGCCAGCAGACTAGCGGGGGAAACCGGGGAGCTGTTTTTT,CASRLAGETGELFF
TRBD1,TRBV4-1,TRBJ1-2,NA,TGCGCCAGCAGCCTTCAACAGGGGGCAGGTGGCTACACCTTC,CASSLQQGAGGYTF
TRBD1,TRBV6-5,TRBJ2-3,NA,TGTGCCAGCAGACCACAGGGGGCGCTCGGAGATACGCAGTATTTT,CASRPQGALGDTQYF
NA,TRBV6-1,TRBJ1-6,NA,TGTGCCAGCAGTGAAATGGACCCGGGAACCTATAATTCACCCCTCCACTTT,CASSEMDPGTYNSPLHF
NA,TRBV27,TRBJ2-7,NA,TGTGCCAGCAGTTTGGGGCCCTCATGGGTGGCGGAGCAGTACTTC,CASSLGPSWVAEQYF
NA,TRBV28,TRBJ2-5,NA,TGTGCCAGCAGTTTAATCCAGGGGGGAGAGACCCAGTACTTC,CASSLIQGGETQYF
TRBD1,TRBV6-6,TRBJ1-2,few,TGTGCCAGCACCCCGACAGGGAACGAAGGCTACACCTTC,CASTPTGNEGYTF
TRBD1,TRBV28,TRBJ1-2,NA,TGTGCCAGCAGTTCAAACAGGGGTAACTATGGCTACACCTTC,CASSSNRGNYGYTF
TRBD1,TRBV5-4,TRBJ1-5,few,TGTGCCAGCAGCTCCGGGCCTACAGGGGGTGGGAATCAGCCCCAGCATTTT,CASSSGPTGGGNQPQHF
NA,TRBV6-2/TRBV6-3,TRBJ1-2,NA,TGTGCCAGCAGTTACTCGAGTAGCGGGGAGAGGAGCTACACCTTC,CASSYSSSGERSYTF
NA,TRBV11-3,TRBJ1-1,NA,TGTGCCAGCAGGTCCGGACAAGAGAACTCTGAAGCTTTCTTT,CASRSGQENSEAFF
NA,TRBV7-3,TRBJ2-1,NA,TGTGCCAGCAGCGTCGACCGGGGCTCCTACAATGAGCAGTTCTTC,CASSVDRGSYNEQFF
TRBD2,TRBV6-5,TRBJ2-1,NA,TGTGCCATCTCTAGCGGGGGTTTCGTAGAAAGTGAGCAGTTCTTC,CAISSGGFVESEQFF
TRBD1,TRBV2,TRBJ2-2,NA,TGTGCCAGCAGTGGGACAGGGAACACCGGGGAGCTGTTTTTT,CASSGTGNTGELFF
TRBD1,TRBV7-9,TRBJ1-1,NA,TGTGCCAGCAGCACAGGGCAGGGGGGTTGGGACACTGAAGCTTTCTTT,CASSTGQGGWDTEAFF
NA,TRBV29-1,TRBJ2-1,NA,TGCAGCGTTGAACCACTGAACAATGAGCAGTTCTTC,CSVEPLNNEQFF
NA,TRBV27,TRBJ1-4,NA,TGTGCCAGCAGAATTGCAGGGCATAATGAAAAACTGTTTTTT,CASRIAGHNEKLFF
NA,TRBV4-1,TRBJ1-2,once,TGCGCCAGCAGCCCTAGTCCCCGGGACACGTACTATGGCTACACCTTC,CASSPSPRDTYYGYTF
NA,TRBV10-3,TRBJ2-2,NA,TGTGCCATCAGTGATAAGAGAGGGAGCGAAGCCGGGGAGCTGTTTTTT,CAISDKRGSEAGELFF
TRBD1,TRBV7-9,TRBJ2-6,once,TGTGCCAGCAGCCGACAGGGGGCGGCGAGCTCTGGGGCCAACGTCCTGACTTTC,CASSRQGAASSGANVLTF
NA,TRBV2,TRBJ2-5,NA,TGTGCCAGCAGTCGACCTACAGGGTACGGTATAGAGACCCAGTACTTC,CASSRPTGYGIETQYF
NA,TRBV6-6,TRBJ1-6,NA,TGTGCCAGCAGTCGCGAGGTTGGGGGCTGGAATTCACCCCTCCACTTT,CASSREVGGWNSPLHF
NA,TRBV23-1,TRBJ1-4,NA,TGCGCCAGCAGTCGGGTCGAGGGTGATACTAATGAAAAACTGTTTTTT,CASSRVEGDTNEKLFF
NA,TRBV4-2,TRBJ1-2,NA,TGTGCCAGCAGCTACTCCAGGGGAAGCCCTTATGGCTACACCTTC,CASSYSRGSPYGYTF
TRBD1,TRBV5-1,TRBJ1-6,NA,TGCGCCAGCAGCCCCCGACAGGGCTCACCCCTCCACTTT,CASSPRQGSPLHF
NA,TRBV5-6,TRBJ1-5,NA,TGTGCCAGCAGCTATGGGGGGGCCAATCAGCCCCAGCATTTT,CASSYGGANQPQHF
NA,TRBV5-8,TRBJ1-5,NA,TGTGCCAGCAGCTTGGGGCAGGTTAATCAGCCCCAGCATTTT,CASSLGQVNQPQHF
NA,TRBV6-5,TRBJ2-1,once,TGTGCCAGCAGCCTGGGCGGTGCGAGCGGCAATGAGCAGTTCTTC,CASSLGGASGNEQFF
TRBD2,TRBV11-2,TRBJ2-5,NA,TGTGCCAGCAGCTTAGCTTTGCCGGGACTAGCGGGGGCAGAGACCCAGTACTTC,CASSLALPGLAGAETQYF
TRBD1,TRBV15,TRBJ2-1,NA,TGTGCCACCAGCAGAGGACAGGGGTTCAACAATGAGCAGTTCTTC,CATSRGQGFNNEQFF